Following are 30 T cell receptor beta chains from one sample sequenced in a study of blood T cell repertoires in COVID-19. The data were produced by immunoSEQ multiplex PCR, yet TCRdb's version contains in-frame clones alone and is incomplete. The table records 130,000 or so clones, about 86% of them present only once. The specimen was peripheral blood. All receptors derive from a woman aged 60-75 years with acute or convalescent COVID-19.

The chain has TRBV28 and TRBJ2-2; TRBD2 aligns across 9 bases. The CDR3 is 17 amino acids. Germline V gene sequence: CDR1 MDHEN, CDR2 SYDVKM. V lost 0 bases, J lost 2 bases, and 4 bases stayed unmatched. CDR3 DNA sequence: TGTGCCAGCAGTTTATGGGTAGCGGGGGATAACACCGGGGAGCTGTTTTTT. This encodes CASSLWVAGDNTGELFF.

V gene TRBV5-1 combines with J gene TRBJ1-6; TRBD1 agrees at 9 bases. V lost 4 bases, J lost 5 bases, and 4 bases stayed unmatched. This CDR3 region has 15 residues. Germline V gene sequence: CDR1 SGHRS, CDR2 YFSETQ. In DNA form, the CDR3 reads TGCGCCAGCAGCATAGGACAGGGGAATAATTCACCCCTCCACTTT. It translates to CASSIGQGNNSPLHF.

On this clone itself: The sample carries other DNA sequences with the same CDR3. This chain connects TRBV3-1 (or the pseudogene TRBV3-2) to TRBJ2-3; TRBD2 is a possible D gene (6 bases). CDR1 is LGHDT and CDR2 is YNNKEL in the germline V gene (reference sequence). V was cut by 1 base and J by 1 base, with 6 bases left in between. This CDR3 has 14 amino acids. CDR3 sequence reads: CASSQGGGTDTQYF. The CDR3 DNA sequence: TGTGCCAGCAGCCAAGGCGGGGGCACAGATACGCAGTATTTT.

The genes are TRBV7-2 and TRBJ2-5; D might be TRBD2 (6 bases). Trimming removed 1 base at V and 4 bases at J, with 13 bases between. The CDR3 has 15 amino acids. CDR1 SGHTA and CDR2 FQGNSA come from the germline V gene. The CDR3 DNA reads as TGTGCCAGCAGCTTAGAAACCGGGAGCCGAGAGACCCAGTACTTC. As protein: CASSLETGSRETQYF.

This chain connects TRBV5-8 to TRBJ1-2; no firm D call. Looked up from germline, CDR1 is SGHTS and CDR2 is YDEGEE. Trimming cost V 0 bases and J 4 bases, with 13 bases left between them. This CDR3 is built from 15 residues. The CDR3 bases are TGTGCCAGCAGCTTGGCCCCCCGTCGGGGCTATGGCTACACCTTC. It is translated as CASSLAPRRGYGYTF.

The CDR3 coding sequence is TGTGCCAGCAGCCAAGATAGTAGGACAAAGGGCTACACCTTC. Translating gives CASSQDSRTKGYTF. The V and J genes are TRBV3-1 (or the pseudogene TRBV3-2) and TRBJ1-2; TRBD1 is a possible D gene (5 bases). Looked up from germline, CDR1 is LGHDT and CDR2 is YNNKEL (reference sequence). CDR3 length: 14 residues. V was trimmed by 0 bases and J by 8 bases, leaving 13 bases between them.

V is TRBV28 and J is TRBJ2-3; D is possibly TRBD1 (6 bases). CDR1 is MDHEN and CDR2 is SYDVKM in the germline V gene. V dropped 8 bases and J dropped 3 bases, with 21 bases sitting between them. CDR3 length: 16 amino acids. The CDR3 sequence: CASPPVSGVRTDTQYF. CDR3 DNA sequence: TGTGCCAGCCCTCCCGTTTCAGGGGTACGAACAGATACGCAGTATTTT.

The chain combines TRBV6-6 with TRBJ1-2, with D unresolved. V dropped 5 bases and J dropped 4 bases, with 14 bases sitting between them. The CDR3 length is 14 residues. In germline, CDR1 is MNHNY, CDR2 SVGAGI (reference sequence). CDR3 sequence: CASSLQVSAYGYTF. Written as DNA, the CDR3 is TGTGCCAGCAGTCTTCAAGTCAGCGCCTATGGCTACACCTTC.

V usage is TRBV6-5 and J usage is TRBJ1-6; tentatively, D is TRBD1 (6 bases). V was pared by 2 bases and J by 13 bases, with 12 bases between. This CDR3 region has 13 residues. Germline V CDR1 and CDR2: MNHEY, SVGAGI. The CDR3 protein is CASSYDRTQPLHF. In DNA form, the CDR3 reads TGTGCCAGCAGTTACGACAGGACTCAGCCCCTCCACTTT.

CDR3 residues: CASSFRGRDGYTF. Written as DNA, the CDR3 is TGTGCCAGCAGCTTCAGGGGGCGCGATGGCTACACCTTC. The chain employs TRBV11-2 and TRBJ1-2, with TRBD1 matching over 8 bases. J was trimmed by 6 bases and V by 3 bases; bases with no gene match: 3. Germline V gene lookup returns CDR1 SGHAT and CDR2 FQNNGV. There are 13 residues in the CDR3.

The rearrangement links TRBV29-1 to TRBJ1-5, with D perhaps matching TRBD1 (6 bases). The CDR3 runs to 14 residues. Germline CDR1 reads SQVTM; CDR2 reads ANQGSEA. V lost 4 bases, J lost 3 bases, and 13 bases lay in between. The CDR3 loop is CSVVLDSINQPQHF. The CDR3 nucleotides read TGCAGCGTTGTCTTGGACAGCATCAATCAGCCCCAGCATTTT.

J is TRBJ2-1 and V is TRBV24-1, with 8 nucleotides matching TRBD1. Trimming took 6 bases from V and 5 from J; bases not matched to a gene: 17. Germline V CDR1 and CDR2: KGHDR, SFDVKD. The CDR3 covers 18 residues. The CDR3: CATSHSTGGILAHNEQFF. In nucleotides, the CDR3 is TGTGCCACCAGTCATAGTACAGGGGGTATCCTCGCTCACAATGAGCAGTTCTTC.

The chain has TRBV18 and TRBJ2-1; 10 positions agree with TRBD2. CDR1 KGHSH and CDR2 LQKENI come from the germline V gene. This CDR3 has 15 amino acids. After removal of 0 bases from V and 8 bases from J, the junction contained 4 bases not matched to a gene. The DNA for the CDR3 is TGTGCCAGCTCACCACCCGCTAGCGGGGGTTATGAGCAGTTCTTC. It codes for CASSPPASGGYEQFF.

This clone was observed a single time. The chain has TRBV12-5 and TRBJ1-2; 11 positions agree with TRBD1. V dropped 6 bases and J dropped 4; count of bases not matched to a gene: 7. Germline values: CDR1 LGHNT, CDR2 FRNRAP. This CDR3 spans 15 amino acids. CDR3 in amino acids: CASGVGTGGPYGYTF. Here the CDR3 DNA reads TGTGCTAGTGGGGTTGGGACAGGGGGTCCCTATGGCTACACCTTC.

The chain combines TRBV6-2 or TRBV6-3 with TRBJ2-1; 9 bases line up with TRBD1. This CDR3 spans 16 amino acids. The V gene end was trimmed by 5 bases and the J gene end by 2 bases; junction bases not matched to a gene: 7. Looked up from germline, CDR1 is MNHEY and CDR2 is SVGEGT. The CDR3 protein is CASSPGTGLTYNEQFF. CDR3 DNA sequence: TGTGCCAGCAGTCCCGGGACAGGGCTAACCTACAATGAGCAGTTCTTC.

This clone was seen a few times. The CDR3 bases are TGCGCCAGCAGCTTTGACAGGGGTCAGTACGAGCAGTACTTC. Its protein is CASSFDRGQYEQYF. This chain uses TRBV5-1 with TRBJ2-7, with 8 bases lining up with TRBD1. Germline CDR1 and CDR2: SGHRS and YFSETQ. J lost 4 bases, V lost 2 bases, and 5 bases had no gene match. This CDR3 has 14 residues. Full variable domain (remainder filled in from reference TRBV5-1 and TRBJ2-7): KAGVTQTPRYLIKTRGQQVTLSCSPISGHRSVSWYQQTPGQGLQFLFEYFSETQRNKGNFPGRFSGRQFSNSRSEMNVSTLELGDSALYLCASSFDRGQYEQYFGPGTRLTVT.

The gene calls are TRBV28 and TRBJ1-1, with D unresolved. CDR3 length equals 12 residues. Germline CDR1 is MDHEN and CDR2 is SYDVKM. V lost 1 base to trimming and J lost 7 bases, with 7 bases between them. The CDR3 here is CASSLLGLEAFF. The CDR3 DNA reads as TGTGCCAGCAGTTTATTGGGCCTTGAAGCTTTCTTT.

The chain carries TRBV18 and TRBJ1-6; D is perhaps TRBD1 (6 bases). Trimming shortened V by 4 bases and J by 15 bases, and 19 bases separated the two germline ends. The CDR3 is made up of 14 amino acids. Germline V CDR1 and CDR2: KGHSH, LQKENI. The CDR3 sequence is CASSLKSQGTHLHF. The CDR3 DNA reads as TGTGCCAGCTCACTTAAAAGCCAGGGGACCCACCTCCACTTT.

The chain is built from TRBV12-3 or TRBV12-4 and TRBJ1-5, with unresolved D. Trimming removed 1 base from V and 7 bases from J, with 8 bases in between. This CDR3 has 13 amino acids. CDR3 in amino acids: CASSLVRIQPQHF. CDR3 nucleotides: TGTGCCAGCAGTTTAGTCAGGATACAGCCCCAGCATTTT.

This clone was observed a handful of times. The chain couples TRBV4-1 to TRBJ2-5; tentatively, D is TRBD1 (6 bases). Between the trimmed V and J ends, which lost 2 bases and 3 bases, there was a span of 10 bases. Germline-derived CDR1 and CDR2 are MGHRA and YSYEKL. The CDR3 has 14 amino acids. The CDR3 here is CASSQLRQEETQYF. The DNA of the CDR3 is TGCGCCAGCAGCCAATTAAGACAGGAAGAGACCCAGTACTTC.

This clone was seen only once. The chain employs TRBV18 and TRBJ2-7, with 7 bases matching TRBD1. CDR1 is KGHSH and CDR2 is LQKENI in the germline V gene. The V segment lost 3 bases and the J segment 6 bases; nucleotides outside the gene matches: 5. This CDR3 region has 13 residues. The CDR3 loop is CASSPYRDSEQYF. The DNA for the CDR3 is TGTGCCAGCTCACCCTACAGGGACAGCGAGCAGTACTTC.

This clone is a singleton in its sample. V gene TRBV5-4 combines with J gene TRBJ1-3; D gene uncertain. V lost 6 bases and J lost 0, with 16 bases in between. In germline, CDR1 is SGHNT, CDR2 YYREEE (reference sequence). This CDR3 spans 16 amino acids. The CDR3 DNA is TGTGCCAGCACCTCCCGGGAGCGGGCCTCTGGAAACACCATATATTTT. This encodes CASTSRERASGNTIYF.

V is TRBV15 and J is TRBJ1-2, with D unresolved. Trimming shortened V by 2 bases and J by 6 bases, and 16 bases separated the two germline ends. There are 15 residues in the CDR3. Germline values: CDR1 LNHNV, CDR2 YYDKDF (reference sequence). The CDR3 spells CATSRSRTGRDGYTF. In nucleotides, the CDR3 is TGTGCCACCAGCAGATCCAGGACTGGGCGAGATGGCTACACCTTC.

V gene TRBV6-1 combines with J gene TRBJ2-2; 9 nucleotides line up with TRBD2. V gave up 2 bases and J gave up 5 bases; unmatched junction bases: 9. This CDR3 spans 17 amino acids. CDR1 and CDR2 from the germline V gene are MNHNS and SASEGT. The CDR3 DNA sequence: TGTGCCAGCAGTGAATCAGCGGGGGGCTTTTTTACCGGGGAGCTGTTTTTT. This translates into CASSESAGGFFTGELFF.

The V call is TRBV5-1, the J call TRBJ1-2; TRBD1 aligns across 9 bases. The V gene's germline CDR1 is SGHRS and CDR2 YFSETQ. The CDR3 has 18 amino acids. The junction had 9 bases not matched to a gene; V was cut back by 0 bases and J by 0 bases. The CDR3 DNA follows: TGCGCCAGCAGCTTGGGGGTGAGGACAGGGGCAACTAACTATGGCTACACCTTC. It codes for CASSLGVRTGATNYGYTF.

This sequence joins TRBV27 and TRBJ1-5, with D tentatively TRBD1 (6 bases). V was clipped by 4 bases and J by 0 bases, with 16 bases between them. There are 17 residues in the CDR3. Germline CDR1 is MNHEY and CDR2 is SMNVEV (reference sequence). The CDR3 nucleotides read TGTGCCAGCAGTTCGCTACAGGGTGGGAATAGCAATCAGCCCCAGCATTTT. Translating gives CASSSLQGGNSNQPQHF.

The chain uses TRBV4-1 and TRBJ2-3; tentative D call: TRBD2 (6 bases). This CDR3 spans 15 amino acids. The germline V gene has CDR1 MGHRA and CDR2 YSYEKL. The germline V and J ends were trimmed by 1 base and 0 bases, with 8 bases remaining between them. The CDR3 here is CASSQGTISTDTQYF. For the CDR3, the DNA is TGCGCCAGCAGCCAAGGGACTATAAGCACAGATACGCAGTATTTT.

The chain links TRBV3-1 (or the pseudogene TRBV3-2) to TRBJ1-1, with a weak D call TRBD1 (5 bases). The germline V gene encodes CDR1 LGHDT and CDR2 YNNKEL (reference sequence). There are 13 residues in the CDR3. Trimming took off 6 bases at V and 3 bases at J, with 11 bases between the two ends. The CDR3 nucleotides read TGTGCCAGCAGTCCAGGGTCTCACACTGAAGCTTTCTTT. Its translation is CASSPGSHTEAFF.

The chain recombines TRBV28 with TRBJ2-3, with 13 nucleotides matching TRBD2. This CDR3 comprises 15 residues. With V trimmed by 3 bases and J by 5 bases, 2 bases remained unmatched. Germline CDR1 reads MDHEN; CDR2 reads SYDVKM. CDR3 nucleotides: TGTGCCAGCAGTTTGACTAGCGGGGGGCAAGATACGCAGTATTTT. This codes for CASSLTSGGQDTQYF.

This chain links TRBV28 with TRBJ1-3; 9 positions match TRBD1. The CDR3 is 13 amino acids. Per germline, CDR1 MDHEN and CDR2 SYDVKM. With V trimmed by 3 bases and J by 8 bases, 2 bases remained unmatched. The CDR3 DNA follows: TGTGCCAGCAGTTTGACAGGGGGGGACACCATATATTTT. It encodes CASSLTGGDTIYF.